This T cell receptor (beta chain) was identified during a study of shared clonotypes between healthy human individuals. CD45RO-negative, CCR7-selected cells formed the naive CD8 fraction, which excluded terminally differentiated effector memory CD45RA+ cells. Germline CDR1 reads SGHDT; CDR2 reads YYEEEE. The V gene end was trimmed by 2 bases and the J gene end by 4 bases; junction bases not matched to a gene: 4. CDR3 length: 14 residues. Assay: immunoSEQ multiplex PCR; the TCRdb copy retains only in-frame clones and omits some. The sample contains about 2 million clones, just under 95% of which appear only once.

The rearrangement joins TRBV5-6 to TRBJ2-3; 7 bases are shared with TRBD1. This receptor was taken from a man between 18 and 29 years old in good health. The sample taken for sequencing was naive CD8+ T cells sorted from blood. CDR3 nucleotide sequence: TGTGCCAGCAGCTTTTGGACAGGTCCAGATACGCAGTATTTT. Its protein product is CASSFWTGPDTQYF.